The rows below give T cell receptor beta chains drawn from one sample of a study of CD4+ T cells in melanoma. TCRdb's table, derived via immunoSEQ multiplex PCR, lists solely in-frame clones and lacks some. The table shows about 110,000 clones, with about 92% occurring only once. Sample: peripheral blood. The source is a human donor with melanoma. CDR3s include the opening cysteine and the closing phenylalanine or tryptophan. The D gene is left open where the match is weak. Size is stated for part of the rows, as once, few or many counts, or as a class when the clone is expanded.

>-|TRBV29-1|TRBJ1-4|TRBD1
CSVPGTGGYEKLFF
TGCAGCGTACCCGGGACAGGGGGTTATGAAAAACTGTTTTTT
>-|TRBV18|TRBJ2-1|TRBD2
CASSRTSGSYNEQFF
TGTGCCAGCTCACGTACTAGCGGCTCCTACAATGAGCAGTTCTTC
>-|TRBV7-3|TRBJ2-2|TRBD2
CASSQGTSGFATGELFF
TGTGCCAGCAGCCAAGGGACTAGCGGGTTTGCTACCGGGGAGCTGTTTTTT
>-|TRBV7-3|TRBJ2-7|-
CASSADSSYEQYF
TGTGCCAGCAGCGCCGACAGCTCCTACGAGCAGTACTTC
>-|TRBV7-3|TRBJ2-2|-
CASSLRFSTGELFF
TGTGCCAGCAGCTTAAGGTTCTCCACCGGGGAGCTGTTTTTT
>-|TRBV5-1|TRBJ2-7|-
CASSLDLPGSYEQYF
TGCGCCAGCAGCTTGGACCTTCCAGGGTCCTACGAGCAGTACTTC
>-|TRBV9|TRBJ1-3|-
CASSPTPGLPIGNTIYF
TGTGCCAGCAGCCCTACCCCTGGACTCCCAATAGGAAACACCATATATTTT
>-|TRBV5-1|TRBJ2-1|-
CASSLGSVGSEQFF
TGCGCCAGCAGCTTGGGATCCGTGGGGAGTGAGCAGTTCTTC
>once|TRBV11-2|TRBJ2-1|TRBD2
CASSPRQAGANEQFF
TGTGCCAGCAGCCCCAGGCAAGCGGGGGCCAATGAGCAGTTCTTC
>-|TRBV19|TRBJ2-7|-
CASSIVLDYEQYF
TGTGCCAGTAGTATAGTTCTGGACTACGAGCAGTACTTC
>-|TRBV4-3|TRBJ2-3|-
CASSQDRSRQRTLTQYF
TGCGCCAGCAGCCAAGATAGGAGCAGGCAAAGGACCCTTACGCAGTATTTT
>-|TRBV11-2|TRBJ2-3|TRBD1
CASSLAGGVRTDTQYF
TGTGCCAGCAGCTTAGCAGGGGGCGTTCGCACAGATACGCAGTATTTT
>once|TRBV5-1|TRBJ2-3|-
CASSLGEEGTDTQYF
TGCGCCAGCAGCTTAGGCGAGGAGGGCACAGATACGCAGTATTTT
>-|TRBV15|TRBJ2-5|-
CATSRDRRGGWETQYF
TGTGCCACCAGCAGAGATAGGCGGGGAGGATGGGAGACCCAGTACTTC
>-|TRBV19|TRBJ1-2|TRBD1
CASSTRQGERGGYTF
TGTGCCAGTAGTACCCGGCAGGGGGAACGAGGTGGCTACACCTTC
>-|TRBV11-2|TRBJ1-1|-
CASSYWGGDTEAFF
TGTGCCAGCAGCTATTGGGGGGGGGACACTGAAGCTTTCTTT
>-|TRBV5-4|TRBJ2-3|-
CASSLLTGKGTDTQYF
TGTGCCAGCAGCCTGCTAACAGGGAAGGGCACAGATACGCAGTATTTT
>-|TRBV6-1|TRBJ2-7|-
CASIRGVQNYEQYF
TGTGCCAGCATTAGGGGGGTACAGAACTACGAGCAGTACTTC
>-|TRBV5-1|TRBJ2-7|-
CASSPSVDYEQYF
TGCGCCAGCAGCCCCAGCGTGGACTACGAGCAGTACTTC
>few|TRBV19|TRBJ1-3|TRBD1
CASSWQGDSGNTIYF
TGTGCCAGTAGCTGGCAGGGGGACTCTGGAAACACCATATATTTT